These T cell receptor beta chains were read from a single sample in a study of T cell responses to AZD1222 COVID-19 vaccine. The table came from immunoSEQ multiplex PCR; TCRdb's copy has only in-frame clones and leaves some out. The sample lists over 120,000 clones; about 92% were seen once. Sequencing was performed on peripheral blood, taken on day 0 of AZD1222 vaccination. The source of these receptors is an adult in good health. Each CDR3 is given with its conserved first and last residue. Each record gives: J gene, V gene, CDR3 protein.

J gene: TRBJ2-3
V gene: TRBV11-3
CDR3 protein: CASSPGLPPSTDTQYF

J gene: TRBJ1-4
V gene: TRBV4-2
CDR3 protein: CASSQLQGGNEKLFF

J gene: TRBJ1-4
V gene: TRBV6-1
CDR3 protein: CASSEDYGGKLFF

J gene: TRBJ2-2
V gene: TRBV27
CDR3 protein: CASSLPGYTGELFF

J gene: TRBJ1-5
V gene: TRBV19
CDR3 protein: CASSMYPYSNQPQHF

J gene: TRBJ1-2
V gene: TRBV6-6
CDR3 protein: CASSSPYPGQNYGYTF

J gene: TRBJ1-4
V gene: TRBV19
CDR3 protein: CASIPNSNALEKLFF

J gene: TRBJ1-6
V gene: TRBV30
CDR3 protein: CALDRGGSPLHF

J gene: TRBJ2-1
V gene: TRBV4-1
CDR3 protein: CASSHPTSGGINEQFF

J gene: TRBJ1-5
V gene: TRBV15
CDR3 protein: CATSRPGQGNNQPQHF

J gene: TRBJ1-3
V gene: TRBV5-1
CDR3 protein: CASRWTESGNTIYF

J gene: TRBJ2-1
V gene: TRBV30
CDR3 protein: CAWSEGGGDNEQFF

J gene: TRBJ2-2
V gene: TRBV2
CDR3 protein: CASSEGWAVGPGELFF

J gene: TRBJ2-5
V gene: TRBV7-9
CDR3 protein: CASSLFVQGETQYF

J gene: TRBJ2-5
V gene: TRBV19
CDR3 protein: CASSISPLAGVVETQYF

J gene: TRBJ1-2
V gene: TRBV27
CDR3 protein: CASSLNPLTGGYTF

J gene: TRBJ1-5
V gene: TRBV6-5
CDR3 protein: CASSSGEYSNQPQHF

J gene: TRBJ1-5
V gene: TRBV30
CDR3 protein: CAWREKGSNQPQHF

J gene: TRBJ2-7
V gene: TRBV7-9
CDR3 protein: CASSSTEYEQYF

J gene: TRBJ1-1
V gene: TRBV19
CDR3 protein: CASSPDRGLTEAFF

J gene: TRBJ2-1
V gene: TRBV5-4
CDR3 protein: CASSLSTGGWNEQFF

J gene: TRBJ1-1
V gene: TRBV14
CDR3 protein: CASSPGWGEAFF

J gene: TRBJ1-1
V gene: TRBV13
CDR3 protein: CASSPSRTGAANTEAFF

J gene: TRBJ1-5
V gene: TRBV6-6
CDR3 protein: CASSLWTGGLGSNQPQHF

J gene: TRBJ1-1
V gene: TRBV3-1/TRBV3-2
CDR3 protein: CASSSGAQPEAFF

J gene: TRBJ1-5
V gene: TRBV4-1
CDR3 protein: CASSQDGSQGDQPQHF

J gene: TRBJ1-6
V gene: TRBV27
CDR3 protein: CASSRLGQHSPLHF

J gene: TRBJ2-7
V gene: TRBV12-3/TRBV12-4
CDR3 protein: CASSFGGRHEQYF

J gene: TRBJ1-3
V gene: TRBV7-2
CDR3 protein: CASSLVLSSGNTIYF

J gene: TRBJ2-3
V gene: TRBV3-1/TRBV3-2
CDR3 protein: CASSGDPFDTQYF

J gene: TRBJ2-3
V gene: TRBV9
CDR3 protein: CASSVADLTDTQYF

J gene: TRBJ1-1
V gene: TRBV5-1
CDR3 protein: CASSLARGLNTEAFF

J gene: TRBJ1-6
V gene: TRBV19
CDR3 protein: CASSTYTRGGTYNSPLHF

J gene: TRBJ1-3
V gene: TRBV30
CDR3 protein: CAWSVNSGNTIYF

J gene: TRBJ2-7
V gene: TRBV5-1
CDR3 protein: CASSWDRAYEQYF

J gene: TRBJ2-7
V gene: TRBV7-2
CDR3 protein: CASSTGTVDEQYF

J gene: TRBJ1-3
V gene: TRBV6-5
CDR3 protein: CASSQGNTIYF

J gene: TRBJ1-1
V gene: TRBV6-5
CDR3 protein: CASSLTGYTEAFF

J gene: TRBJ1-1
V gene: TRBV19
CDR3 protein: CASSLGNTEAFF

J gene: TRBJ1-6
V gene: TRBV2
CDR3 protein: CASSEKIHNSPLHF

J gene: TRBJ2-5
V gene: TRBV4-1
CDR3 protein: CASSRNNRGQETQYF

J gene: TRBJ2-2
V gene: TRBV21-1
CDR3 protein: CASSNPRLAGGTNTGELFF